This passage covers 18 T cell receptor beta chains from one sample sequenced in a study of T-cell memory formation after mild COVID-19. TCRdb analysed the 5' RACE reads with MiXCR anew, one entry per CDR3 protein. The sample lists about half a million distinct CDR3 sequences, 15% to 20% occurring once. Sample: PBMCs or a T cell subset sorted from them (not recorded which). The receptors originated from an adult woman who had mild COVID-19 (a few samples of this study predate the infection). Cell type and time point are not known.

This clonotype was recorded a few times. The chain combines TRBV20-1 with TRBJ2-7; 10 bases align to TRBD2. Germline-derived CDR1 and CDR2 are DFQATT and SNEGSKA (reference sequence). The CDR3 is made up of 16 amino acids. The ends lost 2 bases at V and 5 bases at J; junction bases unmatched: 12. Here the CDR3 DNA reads TGCAGTGCTAGACCCCGGGAAGCGGGGGGGCCACACGAGCAGTACTTC. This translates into CSARPREAGGPHEQYF.

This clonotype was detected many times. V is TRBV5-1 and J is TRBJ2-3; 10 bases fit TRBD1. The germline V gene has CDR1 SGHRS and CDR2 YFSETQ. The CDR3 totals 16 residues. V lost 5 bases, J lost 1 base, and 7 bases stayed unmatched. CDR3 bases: TGCGCCAGCAGTCGGGACAGGGGAGGTGGCACAGATACGCAGTATTTT. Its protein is CASSRDRGGGTDTQYF.

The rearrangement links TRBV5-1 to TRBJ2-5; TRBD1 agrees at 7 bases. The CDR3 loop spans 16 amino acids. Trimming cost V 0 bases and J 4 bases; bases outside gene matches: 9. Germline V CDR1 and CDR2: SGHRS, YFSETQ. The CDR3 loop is CASSLARGQVGETQYF. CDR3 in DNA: TGCGCCAGCAGCTTGGCCCGAGGACAGGTAGGAGAGACCCAGTACTTC.

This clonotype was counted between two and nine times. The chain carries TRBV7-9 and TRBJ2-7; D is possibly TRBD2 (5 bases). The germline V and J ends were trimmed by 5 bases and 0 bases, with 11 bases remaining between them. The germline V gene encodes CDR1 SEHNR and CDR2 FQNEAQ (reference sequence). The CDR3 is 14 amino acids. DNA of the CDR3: TGTGCCAGCAGCCGGGATCAAAGCTCCTACGAGCAGTACTTC. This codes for CASSRDQSSYEQYF.

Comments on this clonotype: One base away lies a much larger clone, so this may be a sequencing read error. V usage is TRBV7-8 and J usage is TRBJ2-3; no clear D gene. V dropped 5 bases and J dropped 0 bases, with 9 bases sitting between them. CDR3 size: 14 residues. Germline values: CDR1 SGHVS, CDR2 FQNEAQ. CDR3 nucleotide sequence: TGTGCCAGCAGCCCGGCGGCGAGCACAGATACGCAGTATTTT. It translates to CASSPAASTDTQYF. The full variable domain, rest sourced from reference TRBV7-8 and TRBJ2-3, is GAGVSQSPRYKVAKRGQDVALRCDPISGHVSLFWYQQALGQGPEFLTYFQNEAQLDKSGLPSDRFFAERPEGSVSTLKIQRTQQEDSAVYLCASSPAASTDTQYFGPGTRLTVL.

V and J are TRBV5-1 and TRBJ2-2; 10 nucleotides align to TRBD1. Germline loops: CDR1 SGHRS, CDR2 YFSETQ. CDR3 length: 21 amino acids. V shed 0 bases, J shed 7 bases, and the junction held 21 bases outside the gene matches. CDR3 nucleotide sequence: TGCGCCAGCAGCTTGGCCGGTCTCATCTCGCCGGGACAGGGGATCGGCGGGGAGCTGTTTTTT. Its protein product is CASSLAGLISPGQGIGGELFF. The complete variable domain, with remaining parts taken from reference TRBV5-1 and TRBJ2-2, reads KAGVTQTPRYLIKTRGQQVTLSCSPISGHRSVSWYQQTPGQGLQFLFEYFSETQRNKGNFPGRFSGRQFSNSRSEMNVSTLELGDSALYLCASSLAGLISPGQGIGGELFFGEGSRLTVL.

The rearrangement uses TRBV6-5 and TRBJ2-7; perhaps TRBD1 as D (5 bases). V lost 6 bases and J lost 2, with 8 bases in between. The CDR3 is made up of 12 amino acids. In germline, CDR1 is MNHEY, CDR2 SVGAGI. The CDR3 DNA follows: TGTGCCAGCAGACAGGCCACCTACGAGCAGTACTTC. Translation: CASRQATYEQYF.

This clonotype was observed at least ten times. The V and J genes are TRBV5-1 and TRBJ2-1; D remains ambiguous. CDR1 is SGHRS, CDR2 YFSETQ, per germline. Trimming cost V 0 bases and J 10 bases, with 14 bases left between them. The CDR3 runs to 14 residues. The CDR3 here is CASSLAPSPQEQFF. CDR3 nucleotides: TGCGCCAGCAGCTTGGCCCCGAGTCCCCAAGAGCAGTTCTTC. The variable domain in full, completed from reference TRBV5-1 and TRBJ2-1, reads KAGVTQTPRYLIKTRGQQVTLSCSPISGHRSVSWYQQTPGQGLQFLFEYFSETQRNKGNFPGRFSGRQFSNSRSEMNVSTLELGDSALYLCASSLAPSPQEQFFGPGTRLTVL.

As DNA, the CDR3 is TGTGCCAGCAGCGAAGGGGACTACAGGGATGGCTACACCTTC. Its protein is CASSEGDYRDGYTF. This chain links TRBV9 with TRBJ1-2; D may be TRBD1 (6 bases). Trimming left V 3 bases short and J 6 bases short, with 15 bases between. CDR1 is SGDLS and CDR2 is YYNGEE in the germline V gene. CDR3 size: 14 residues.

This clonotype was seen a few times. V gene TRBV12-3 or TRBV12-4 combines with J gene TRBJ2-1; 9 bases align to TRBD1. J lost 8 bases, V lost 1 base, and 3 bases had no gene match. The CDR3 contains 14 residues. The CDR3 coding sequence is TGTGCCAGCAGTTTAGGGACAGGGGCTCATGAGCAGTTCTTC. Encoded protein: CASSLGTGAHEQFF.

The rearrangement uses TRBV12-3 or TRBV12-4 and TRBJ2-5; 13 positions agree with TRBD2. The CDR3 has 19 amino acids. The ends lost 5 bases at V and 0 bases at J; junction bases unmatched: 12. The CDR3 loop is CASSGNVGTSGVNQETQYF. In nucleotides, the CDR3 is TGTGCCAGCAGTGGCAACGTCGGGACTAGCGGGGTAAACCAAGAGACCCAGTACTTC.

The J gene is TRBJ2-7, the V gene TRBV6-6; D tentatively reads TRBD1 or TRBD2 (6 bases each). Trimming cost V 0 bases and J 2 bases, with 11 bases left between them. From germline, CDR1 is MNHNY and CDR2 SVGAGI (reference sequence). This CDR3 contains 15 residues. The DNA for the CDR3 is TGTGCCAGCAGTTACTCGCGGGACACCCCCTACGAGCAGTACTTC. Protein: CASSYSRDTPYEQYF.

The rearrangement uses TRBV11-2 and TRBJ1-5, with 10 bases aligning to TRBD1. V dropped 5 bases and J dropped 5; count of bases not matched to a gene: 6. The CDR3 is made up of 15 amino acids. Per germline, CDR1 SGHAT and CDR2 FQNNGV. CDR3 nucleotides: TGTGCCAGCAGCCTGCGGGGGACAGGGGATCAGCCCCAGCATTTT. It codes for CASSLRGTGDQPQHF. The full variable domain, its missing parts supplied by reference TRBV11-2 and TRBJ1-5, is EAGVAQSPRYKIIEKRQSVAFWCNPISGHATLYWYQQILGQGPKLLIQFQNNGVVDDSQLPKDRFSAERLKGVDSTLKIQPAKLEDSAVYLCASSLRGTGDQPQHFGDGTRLSIL.

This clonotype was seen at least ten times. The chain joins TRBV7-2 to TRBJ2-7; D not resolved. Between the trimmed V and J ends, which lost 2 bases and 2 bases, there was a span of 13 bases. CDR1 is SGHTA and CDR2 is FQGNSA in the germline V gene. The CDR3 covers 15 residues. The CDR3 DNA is TGTGCCAGCAGCTTAACCTCGACTGGCGCCTACGAGCAGTACTTC. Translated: CASSLTSTGAYEQYF. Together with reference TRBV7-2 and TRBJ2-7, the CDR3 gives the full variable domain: GAGVSQSPSNKVTEKGKDVELRCDPISGHTALYWYRQSLGQGLEFLIYFQGNSAPDKSGLPSDRFSAERTGGSVSTLTIQRTQQEDSAVYLCASSLTSTGAYEQYFGPGTRLTVT.

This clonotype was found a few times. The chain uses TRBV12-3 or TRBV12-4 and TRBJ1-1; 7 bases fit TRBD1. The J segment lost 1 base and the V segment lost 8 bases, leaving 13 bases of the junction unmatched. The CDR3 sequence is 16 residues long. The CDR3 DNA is TGTGCCAGCTATGTAAGACAGGGTGGGGGGAACACTGAAGCTTTCTTT. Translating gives CASYVRQGGGNTEAFF.

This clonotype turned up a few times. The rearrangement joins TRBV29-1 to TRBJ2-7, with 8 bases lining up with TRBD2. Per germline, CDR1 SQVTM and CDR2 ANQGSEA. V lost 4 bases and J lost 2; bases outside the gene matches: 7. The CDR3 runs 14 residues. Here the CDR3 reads CSVGSAGATYEQYF. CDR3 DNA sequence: TGCAGCGTTGGATCAGCGGGGGCGACCTACGAGCAGTACTTC.

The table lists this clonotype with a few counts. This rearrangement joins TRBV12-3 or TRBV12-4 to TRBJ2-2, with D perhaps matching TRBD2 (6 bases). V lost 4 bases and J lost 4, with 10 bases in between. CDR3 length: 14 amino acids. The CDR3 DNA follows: TGTGCCAGCAGTTCTAACGGGGGCACCGGGGAGCTGTTTTTT. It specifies CASSSNGGTGELFF.

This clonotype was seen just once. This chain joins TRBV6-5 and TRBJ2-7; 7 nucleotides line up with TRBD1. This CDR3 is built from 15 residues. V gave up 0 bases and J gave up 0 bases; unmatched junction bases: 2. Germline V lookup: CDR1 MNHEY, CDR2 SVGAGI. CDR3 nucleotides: TGTGCCAGCAGTTACTCCCACAGGGGCTCCTACGAGCAGTACTTC. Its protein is CASSYSHRGSYEQYF.